The rows below give T cell receptor beta chains drawn from one sample of a study of TIL therapy for anti-PD-1-resistant metastatic lung cancer. Generated by immunoSEQ multiplex PCR, the TCRdb table keeps only in-frame clones and is missing some. The data show about 36,000 clones, around 67% seen once. The input for sequencing was blood, taken at baseline. Receptors were obtained from a person aged 25 to 80 with non-small cell lung cancer. The CDR3 runs from the conserved cysteine through the conserved F or W. Fields, in order: CDR3 length, clone size, D gene, V gene, J gene, CDR3 DNA, CDR3 protein. The D gene is left open where the match is weak. Part of the rows lack a size; the others show once, few, many or a class for expanded clones.

>17|.|.|TRBV7-2|TRBJ1-6
TGTGCCAGCAGCTTAGTGGGCACCAGCTCCTATAATTCACCCCTCCACTTT
CASSLVGTSSYNSPLHF
>14|.|TRBD1|TRBV7-7|TRBJ2-2
TGTGCCAGCAGCCAGGACAGGGGGACCGGGGAGCTGTTTTTT
CASSQDRGTGELFF
>16|few|TRBD1|TRBV19|TRBJ1-5
TGTGCCAGTAGTATCGGGACAGGGGGCTCCAATCAGCCCCAGCATTTT
CASSIGTGGSNQPQHF
>14|few|.|TRBV11-2|TRBJ1-6
TGTGCCAGCAGCTCGGACGCATATAATTCACCCCTCCACTTT
CASSSDAYNSPLHF
>15|.|TRBD1|TRBV6-5|TRBJ2-7
TGTGCCAGCACCGAAGCCGGGACAGGGGGCGGAGAGCAGTACTTC
CASTEAGTGGGEQYF
>17|.|TRBD1|TRBV5-1|TRBJ1-4
TGCGCCAGCAGCTCGGGGCATACAGGGGCGACGAATGAAAAACTGTTTTTT
CASSSGHTGATNEKLFF
>14|.|.|TRBV7-3|TRBJ2-7
TGTGCCAGCAGCCGTGGAGGAGGGCCGCAGGAGCAGTACTTC
CASSRGGGPQEQYF
>14|.|.|TRBV13|TRBJ1-1
TGTGCCAGCAGCTTTGGGCGGTTGAACACTGAAGCTTTCTTT
CASSFGRLNTEAFF
>14|.|TRBD2|TRBV6-1|TRBJ2-2
TGTGCCAGCATGAAGCGGGGAACCACCGGGGAGCTGTTTTTT
CASMKRGTTGELFF
>14|.|.|TRBV7-8|TRBJ1-4
TGTGCCAGCAGCCCTGTCATTGCTAATGAAAAACTGTTTTTT
CASSPVIANEKLFF
>16|once|.|TRBV5-4|TRBJ1-3
TGTGCCAGCAGCGGGGACGGGACTCCCAGCGGAAACACCATATATTTT
CASSGDGTPSGNTIYF
>15|.|.|TRBV6-1|TRBJ2-5
TGTGCCAGCAGTTCAAGGGGGGTGAGTCAAGAGACCCAGTACTTC
CASSSRGVSQETQYF
>15|.|.|TRBV10-3|TRBJ1-6
TGTGCCATCAGTATGGGCAGGGAAAATAATTCACCCCTCCACTTT
CAISMGRENNSPLHF
>15|.|.|TRBV2|TRBJ2-1
TGTGCCAGCCAGCCTAGCGCAATCGGGTACAATGAGCAGTTCTTC
CASQPSAIGYNEQFF
>12|.|.|TRBV27|TRBJ1-2
TGTGCCAGCAGTTCCCCGTTGGATGGCTACACCTTC
CASSSPLDGYTF
>14|.|.|TRBV11-2|TRBJ2-7
TGTGCCAGCAGCCGGGAGCGAGGGGCGAACGAGCAGTACTTC
CASSRERGANEQYF
>17|.|.|TRBV28|TRBJ2-1
TGTGCCAGCAGTTCGAGACCGGGACCTAAGATACCCAATGAGCAGTTCTTC
CASSSRPGPKIPNEQFF
>16|.|TRBD2|TRBV28|TRBJ2-3
TGTGCCAGCAGGAGCCTTATCCGGGACTATACAGATACGCAGTATTTT
CASRSLIRDYTDTQYF
>14|few|.|TRBV27|TRBJ2-7
TGTGCCAGCAGTCCCGGGACACGGTCCTACGAGCAGTACTTC
CASSPGTRSYEQYF
>14|once|.|TRBV7-2|TRBJ2-7
TGTGCCAGCAGCTTAGTCGGCAGGCCGGACGAGCAGTACTTC
CASSLVGRPDEQYF